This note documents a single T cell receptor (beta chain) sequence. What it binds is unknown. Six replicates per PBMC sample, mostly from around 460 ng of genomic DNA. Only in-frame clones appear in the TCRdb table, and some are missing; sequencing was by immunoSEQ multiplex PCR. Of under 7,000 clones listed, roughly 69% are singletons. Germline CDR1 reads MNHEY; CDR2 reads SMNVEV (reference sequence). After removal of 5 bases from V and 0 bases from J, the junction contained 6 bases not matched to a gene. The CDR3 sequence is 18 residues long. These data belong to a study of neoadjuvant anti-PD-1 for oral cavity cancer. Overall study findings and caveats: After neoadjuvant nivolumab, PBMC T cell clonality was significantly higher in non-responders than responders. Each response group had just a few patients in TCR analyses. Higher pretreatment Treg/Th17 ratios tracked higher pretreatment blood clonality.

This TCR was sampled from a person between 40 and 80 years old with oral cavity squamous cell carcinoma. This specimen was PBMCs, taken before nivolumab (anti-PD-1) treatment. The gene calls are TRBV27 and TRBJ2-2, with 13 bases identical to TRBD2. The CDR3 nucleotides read TGTGCCAGCAGTCACCTAGGACTAGCGGGGGCGAACACCGGGGAGCTGTTTTTT. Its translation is CASSHLGLAGANTGELFF.